These 26 T cell receptor beta chains originate from one sample sequenced in a study of shared clonotypes between healthy human individuals (dated by TCRdb to about 2020). The library was produced with the immunoSEQ multiplex PCR assay. The table comes from immuneACCESS by way of TCRdb, which keeps in-frame sequences with V and J called. Part of the clones is missing from these tables; in studies checked, under half for an unresolved V gene and the rest for unknown reasons. The sample records 2.5 million or so clones, around 90% of which are singletons. The ten top clones hold 0.13% to 0.15% of the sample. Material for sequencing was naive CD4+ T cells sorted from blood. This specimen's cell subset or site label, per the study, means: CD45RA+ positively selected. These receptors were obtained from a man aged 18 to 30 in good health.

This rearrangement joins TRBV5-6 to TRBJ2-7, with 10 positions matching TRBD1. Trimming cost V 1 base and J 2 bases; bases outside gene matches: 3. This CDR3 contains 15 residues. Germline CDR1 is SGHDT and CDR2 is YYEEEE. DNA of the CDR3: TGTGCCAGCAGCTTGATGACAGGGGGCCCCTACGAGCAGTACTTC. Translation: CASSLMTGGPYEQYF.

J is TRBJ2-3 and V is TRBV30; 14 bases are a match to TRBD2. V trimming: 7 bases; J trimming: 4 bases; junction bases outside the gene matches: 13. CDR1 is GTSNPN and CDR2 is SVGIG in the germline V gene (reference sequence). The CDR3 loop spans 17 amino acids. CDR3 sequence: CAYTPGLAGVRSDTQYF. The CDR3 DNA follows: TGTGCCTATACCCCGGGACTAGCGGGGGTTAGGTCAGATACGCAGTATTTT.

Note on this clone: Other DNA sequences from this sample encode an identical CDR3 as well. The chain uses TRBV11-2 and TRBJ2-2; no reliable D call. From germline, CDR1 is SGHAT and CDR2 FQNNGV. Trimming cost V 3 bases and J 4 bases, with 6 bases left between them. The CDR3 has 13 residues. CDR3 in amino acids: CASSLARTGELFF. The CDR3 DNA reads TGTGCCAGCAGCTTGGCTCGCACCGGGGAGCTGTTTTTT.

V gene TRBV6-5 combines with J gene TRBJ1-1; D not certain. Germline V gene data show CDR1 as MNHEY and CDR2 as SVGAGI. Trimming took off 2 bases at V and 3 bases at J, with 7 bases between the two ends. This CDR3 spans 13 amino acids. CDR3: CASSYTSDTEAFF. The CDR3 coding sequence is TGTGCCAGCAGTTACACGTCGGACACTGAAGCTTTCTTT.

This clone has only one observation. The chain joins TRBV18 to TRBJ2-6, with 7 bases aligning to TRBD1. V lost 4 bases to trimming and J lost 8 bases; unmatched junction nucleotides: 5. CDR3 length: 14 amino acids. From germline, CDR1 is KGHSH and CDR2 LQKENI. For the CDR3, the DNA is TGTGCCAGCTCACTTACAGGGGATTCCAACGTCCTGACTTTC. This gives the protein CASSLTGDSNVLTF.

The chain recombines TRBV18 with TRBJ1-1; D ambiguous. This CDR3 spans 15 amino acids. V was pared by 3 bases and J by 0 bases, with 11 bases between. Germline V gene sequence: CDR1 KGHSH, CDR2 LQKENI. DNA for the CDR3: TGTGCCAGCTCACCGTTAATGCAGGTGAACACTGAAGCTTTCTTT. This sequence encodes CASSPLMQVNTEAFF.

V usage is TRBV27 and J usage is TRBJ1-4; the D is unclear. CDR1 MNHEY and CDR2 SMNVEV come from the germline V gene (reference sequence). The CDR3 runs 15 residues. Trimming took 8 bases from V and 3 from J, leaving 16 bases between them. The CDR3 here is CASRPSGSSNEKLFF. The CDR3 coding sequence is TGTGCCAGCCGACCGTCTGGCTCCTCTAATGAAAAACTGTTTTTT.

The rearrangement uses TRBV18 and TRBJ1-4; no clear D. The CDR3 totals 16 residues. The germline CDR1 and CDR2 sequences are KGHSH and LQKENI. Trimming took 0 bases from V and 8 from J, leaving 16 bases between them. The CDR3: CASSPPMARRQEKLFF. The CDR3 DNA sequence: TGTGCCAGCTCACCACCTATGGCCCGTAGGCAAGAAAAACTGTTTTTT. Filled out from reference TRBV18 and TRBJ1-4, the complete variable domain reads NAGVMQNPRHLVRRRGQEARLRCSPMKGHSHVYWYRQLPEEGLKFMVYLQKENIIDESGMPKERFSAEFPKEGPSILRIQQVVRGDSAAYFCASSPPMARRQEKLFFGSGTQLSVL.

V usage is TRBV6-4 and J usage is TRBJ1-1; D might be TRBD1 (6 bases). This CDR3 has 16 residues. The V and J ends lost 2 bases and 7 bases respectively, with 20 bases between them. The germline gives CDR1 MRHNA, CDR2 SNTAGT. CDR3 DNA sequence: TGTGCCAGCAGTGACCCAAATTCGGTCCAAGGGGGTGAAGCTTTCTTT. Translation gives CASSDPNSVQGGEAFF.

The V and J genes are TRBV9 and TRBJ2-6; a possible D gene is TRBD1 (6 bases). Trimming left V 0 bases short and J 15 bases short, with 19 bases between. The CDR3 loop spans 15 amino acids. Germline CDR1 and CDR2: SGDLS and YYNGEE. CDR3 sequence: CASSVEMGHPESLTF. CDR3 sequence (DNA): TGTGCCAGCAGCGTAGAGATGGGACACCCTGAATCCCTGACTTTC.

J is TRBJ1-6 and V is TRBV6-4, with a weak D call TRBD1 (6 bases). The CDR3 loop spans 15 amino acids. Germline V gene sequence: CDR1 MRHNA, CDR2 SNTAGT. V dropped 9 bases and J dropped 1 base, with 13 bases sitting between them. The CDR3 DNA is TGTGCCAGTTCCGTTGGGACATCCTATAATTCACCCCTCCACTTT. It codes for CASSVGTSYNSPLHF.

For this clone: The sample holds other DNA sequences that translate to the same CDR3. The chain links TRBV5-4 to TRBJ1-5; D unclear. CDR1 and CDR2 from the germline V gene are SGHNT and YYREEE (reference sequence). The CDR3 extends over 13 amino acids. V was cut by 0 bases and J by 4 bases, with 5 bases left in between. Here the CDR3 reads CASSLDGNQPQHF. The CDR3 DNA reads as TGTGCCAGCAGCTTGGACGGAAATCAGCCCCAGCATTTT.

This clone was detected once. J is TRBJ2-2 and V is TRBV10-3; maybe TRBD1 (6 bases). The germline V gene encodes CDR1 ENHRY and CDR2 SYGVKD. The V end was cut by 2 bases, the J end by 6 bases, with 7 bases between. This CDR3 region has 13 residues. The CDR3 spells CAISEGGPGELFF. The CDR3 coding sequence is TGTGCCATCAGTGAGGGGGGCCCCGGGGAGCTGTTTTTT.

This chain links TRBV18 with TRBJ1-2; tentative D call: TRBD1 (6 bases). The germline V and J ends were trimmed by 3 bases and 6 bases, with 26 bases remaining between them. The CDR3 has 18 residues. Germline lookup yields CDR1 KGHSH and CDR2 LQKENI. The CDR3 bases are TGTGCCAGCTCACCGTCGCGGACAGAATCGGTCGGGGCCAATGGCTACACCTTC. Translating gives CASSPSRTESVGANGYTF.

CDR3 residues: CASSPKGPNEKLFF. CDR3 nucleotides: TGTGCCAGCAGCCCTAAAGGACCAAATGAAAAACTGTTTTTT. This chain links TRBV7-9 with TRBJ1-4, with D uncertain. V lost 5 bases to trimming and J lost 5 bases, with 12 bases between them. From germline, CDR1 is SEHNR and CDR2 FQNEAQ (reference sequence). This CDR3 is built from 14 residues.

The V and J genes are TRBV4-3 and TRBJ2-3; maybe TRBD2 (6 bases). CDR1 and CDR2 from the germline V gene are LGHNA and YSLEER. The CDR3 consists of 14 residues. Trimming shortened V by 3 bases and J by 7 bases, and 14 bases separated the two germline ends. The CDR3 is CASSQDTTRNTQYF. DNA for the CDR3: TGCGCCAGCAGCCAGGATACGACTAGAAATACGCAGTATTTT.

The V call is TRBV18, the J call TRBJ2-1; TRBD1 matches 8 bases. The CDR3 is 14 amino acids. Germline assignment: CDR1 KGHSH and CDR2 LQKENI. V shed 2 bases and J 8 bases; nucleotides not matched to a gene: 5. The CDR3 DNA follows: TGTGCCAGCTCACCAACGGACAGGGCGGATGAGCAGTTCTTC. This sequence encodes CASSPTDRADEQFF.

The chain is built from TRBV5-4 and TRBJ2-2, with D perhaps TRBD2 (6 bases). CDR1 SGHNT and CDR2 YYREEE come from the germline V gene (reference sequence). CDR3 length: 17 residues. Trimming removed 4 bases from V and 1 base from J, with 17 bases in between. The CDR3 loop is CASSVQLTSLNTGELFF. For the CDR3, the DNA is TGTGCCAGCAGCGTCCAATTAACTAGCTTGAACACCGGGGAGCTGTTTTTT.

The CDR3 sequence is CASSQTSGSTDTQYF. CDR3 nucleotides: TGTGCCAGCAGCCAGACTAGCGGGAGCACAGATACGCAGTATTTT. The chain carries TRBV5-4 and TRBJ2-3; 10 bases map to TRBD2. Germline CDR1 SGHNT, CDR2 YYREEE (reference sequence). The CDR3 runs to 15 residues. Trimming at V came to 4 bases and at J to 0 bases, leaving 2 bases not matched to a gene.

The chain links TRBV7-8 to TRBJ1-1; D possibly corresponds to TRBD1 (6 bases). Trimming took 5 bases from V and 3 from J, leaving 16 bases between them. Germline V CDR1 and CDR2: SGHVS, FQNEAQ. The CDR3 runs 15 residues. This CDR3 is CASSPGDGRDTEAFF. CDR3 sequence (DNA): TGTGCCAGCAGCCCAGGGGACGGTCGCGACACTGAAGCTTTCTTT.

In its sample, this clone was seen a few times. This rearrangement joins TRBV6-1 to TRBJ2-1; 7 nucleotides match TRBD2. Trimming removed 2 bases from V and 8 bases from J; junction bases left unmatched: 6. CDR3 length: 14 amino acids. The germline V gene encodes CDR1 MNHNS and CDR2 SASEGT. The CDR3 nucleotides are TGTGCCAGCAGTGAAATGCGAACTAGCGATGAGCAGTTCTTC. Translated, it gives CASSEMRTSDEQFF.

This sequence joins TRBV7-2 and TRBJ1-5; maybe TRBD1 (5 bases). The V gene's germline CDR1 is SGHTA and CDR2 FQGNSA. The V gene lost 5 bases and the J gene lost 1 base, with 15 bases spanning the gap. The CDR3 is 16 residues long. The CDR3 spells CASSPGGGDSNQPQHF. The CDR3 coding sequence is TGTGCCAGCAGCCCTGGGGGAGGGGACAGCAATCAGCCCCAGCATTTT.

V and J are TRBV6-6 and TRBJ1-6; 7 bases are shared with TRBD1. This CDR3 is 15 amino acids long. Germline V gene sequence: CDR1 MNHNY, CDR2 SVGAGI (reference sequence). The J segment lost 9 bases and the V segment lost 3 bases, leaving 8 bases of the junction unmatched. This CDR3 is CASSYSGTEGSPLHF. CDR3 bases: TGTGCCAGCAGTTATTCCGGGACAGAGGGTTCACCCCTCCACTTT.

With respect to this clone: This sample includes further DNA sequences coding for the same CDR3. The rearrangement uses TRBV7-3 and TRBJ2-2, with D uncertain. This CDR3 contains 13 residues. Trimming took off 3 bases at V and 2 bases at J, with 4 bases between the two ends. Looked up from germline, CDR1 is SGHTA and CDR2 is FQGTGA. This chain's CDR3 is CASSFTNTGELFF. In nucleotides, the CDR3 is TGTGCCAGCAGCTTCACCAACACCGGGGAGCTGTTTTTT. Full variable domain (rest looked up from reference TRBV7-3 and TRBJ2-2): GAGVSQTPSNKVTEKGKYVELRCDPISGHTALYWYRQSLGQGPEFLIYFQGTGAADDSGLPNDRFFAVRPEGSVSTLKIQRTERGDSAVYLCASSFTNTGELFFGEGSRLTVL.

About this clone itself: At the DNA level, this CDR3 is encoded by other sequences in the same sample as well. The V call is TRBV5-1, the J call TRBJ2-3, with D possibly called TRBD1 or TRBD2 (5 bases each). This CDR3 comprises 12 residues. Germline-derived CDR1 and CDR2 are SGHRS and YFSETQ. Trimming stripped 3 bases from V and 3 bases from J, with 5 bases between. CDR3 coding DNA: TGCGCCAGCAGCTGGGGGACAGATACGCAGTATTTT. This gives the protein CASSWGTDTQYF.

The V call is TRBV11-2, the J call TRBJ2-5; D is possibly TRBD2 (5 bases). With 3 bases removed from V and 2 bases from J, the gap between germline ends came to 10 bases. The germline gives CDR1 SGHAT, CDR2 FQNNGV. The CDR3 spans 14 residues. The CDR3 is CASSFIAFQETQYF. The CDR3 DNA sequence: TGTGCCAGCAGCTTTATAGCGTTTCAAGAGACCCAGTACTTC.